This record concerns one T cell receptor (beta chain) sequence. This sample was included in a study of blood T cell repertoires in COVID-19. Looking at the study overall: The cDNA or gDNA used as material had been derived from T cells, B-cell-depleted T cells, or PBMCs.

As originally analysed: Amplification of reference gene primers was used by the study to estimate nucleated cell counts. The protocol was immunoSEQ multiplex PCR, while the TCRdb copy is restricted to in-frame clones and leaves out a portion. The V and J calls and clone size were taken over from that table, and D and trimming were inferred from the DNA. The sample carries 130,000 to 150,000 clones, 80% to 90% recorded once. Each recovered donor of Cohort 3 presented with two negative PCRs, clearance, or symptom resolution. This CDR3 region has 13 residues. The ends were cut back, 3 bases at V and 0 bases at J, with 4 bases in the middle.

The receptor was derived from a man aged 60 to 75 who had recovered from COVID-19. The sample taken for sequencing was PBMCs or T cells enriched from blood (not recorded which). The V gene is TRBV12-3 or TRBV12-4, the J gene TRBJ2-3; no firm D call. As DNA, the CDR3 is TGTGCCAGCAGTTTTTATAGCACAGATACGCAGTATTTT. This codes for CASSFYSTDTQYF.